The 25 T cell receptor beta chains below come from one sample, sequenced in a study of CD8+ T cells in alopecia areata. Treatment specified: oral pan-JAK inhibitor, 5-10 mg twice daily. Once RNA had been extracted, it was reverse transcribed into cDNA to act as the sequencing template. Sequenced by immunoSEQ multiplex PCR; TCRdb stores in-frame clones only, minus some. Of fewer than 110,000 clones in the sample, 84% were seen once. Source: CD8+ T cells sorted from blood, taken at week 24, from a patient treated with tofacitinib. These receptors all come from a human donor with alopecia areata.

The genes are TRBV5-1 and TRBJ2-6; D gene uncertain. CDR1 is SGHRS and CDR2 is YFSETQ in the germline V gene. This CDR3 region has 17 residues. V was shortened by 4 bases and J by 3 bases, with 17 bases between the two germline ends. The CDR3 sequence: CASSTALDLRGANVLTF. The CDR3 nucleotides read TGCGCCAGCAGCACGGCTCTTGATCTTCGTGGGGCCAACGTCCTGACTTTC.

The chain combines TRBV5-1 with TRBJ2-7; TRBD2 is a possible D gene (6 bases). The CDR3 has 15 amino acids. V dropped 4 bases and J dropped 1 base, with 15 bases sitting between them. From germline, CDR1 is SGHRS and CDR2 YFSETQ. CDR3 bases: TGCGCCAGCAGCGAAATCCGGGACTCTTCCTACGAGCAGTACTTC. Its translation: CASSEIRDSSYEQYF.

The V call is TRBV2, the J call TRBJ2-7; no definite D call. V dropped 6 bases and J dropped 4 bases, with 4 bases sitting between them. The CDR3 contains 10 residues. Germline CDR1 reads SNHLY; CDR2 reads FYNNEI. CDR3 nucleotides: TGTGCCAGCAGGGGGTACGAGCAGTACTTC. Its translation is CASRGYEQYF.

This chain links TRBV27 with TRBJ1-2, with D uncertain. Germline CDR1 MNHEY, CDR2 SMNVEV (reference sequence). CDR3 size: 13 residues. V shed 3 bases and J shed 8 bases, with 13 bases lying between them. The CDR3 is CASSLSSTVGYTF. The CDR3 bases are TGTGCCAGCAGTTTGAGCAGCACCGTCGGCTACACCTTC.

V is TRBV11-2 and J is TRBJ2-3, with TRBD2 matching over 7 bases. The CDR3 sequence is 13 residues long. V lost 5 bases and J lost 3; bases outside the gene matches: 2. From germline, CDR1 is SGHAT and CDR2 FQNNGV. The CDR3 DNA follows: TGTGCCAGCAGCGGGGGGGATACAGATACGCAGTATTTT. Translated, it gives CASSGGDTDTQYF.

The gene calls are TRBV14 and TRBJ2-7; D not resolved. The CDR3 is made up of 13 amino acids. The germline CDR1 and CDR2 sequences are SGHDN and FVKESK. Trimming pared 1 base from V and 0 bases from J, leaving 4 bases between. CDR3 loop: CASSQVNSYEQYF. In DNA form, the CDR3 reads TGTGCCAGCAGCCAAGTTAACTCCTACGAGCAGTACTTC.

V is TRBV5-1 and J is TRBJ2-1; 8 nucleotides match TRBD2. This CDR3 spans 13 amino acids. CDR1 is SGHRS and CDR2 is YFSETQ in the germline V gene. The trim removed 4 bases at V and 7 bases at J, leaving 4 bases unmatched. The CDR3 DNA is TGCGCCAGCAGCCCATTAGCGGGAAATGAGCAGTTCTTC. Its protein product is CASSPLAGNEQFF.

The rearrangement joins TRBV5-7 to TRBJ1-5; D not resolved. TRBV5-7 is given ORF status, its function remaining uncertain. This CDR3 has 15 residues. V dropped 3 bases and J dropped 0 bases, with 10 bases sitting between them. CDR3 sequence reads: CASSSMGYSNQPQHF. The DNA of the CDR3 is TGTGCCAGCAGCTCGATGGGCTATAGCAATCAGCCCCAGCATTTT.

The V and J genes are TRBV4-1 and TRBJ2-1; TRBD1 might be the D (5 bases). Germline lookup yields CDR1 MGHRA and CDR2 YSYEKL. The CDR3 runs to 14 residues. Between the trimmed V and J ends, which lost 4 bases and 4 bases, there was a span of 11 bases. The CDR3 DNA is TGCGCCAGCAGCCCTGCGGACACATACAATGAGCAGTTCTTC. Its protein product is CASSPADTYNEQFF.

This clone showed up just a few times. The chain employs TRBV7-2 and TRBJ2-7; 8 bases are shared with TRBD2. J lost 3 bases, V lost 5 bases, and 6 bases had no gene match. The CDR3 spans 14 residues. CDR1 is SGHTA, CDR2 FQGNSA, per germline. The CDR3 reads CASSPGLAYYEQYF. CDR3 DNA: TGTGCCAGCAGCCCCGGACTAGCTTACTACGAGCAGTACTTC.

V gene TRBV4-1 combines with J gene TRBJ2-7; D is unresolved. Germline CDR1 and CDR2: MGHRA and YSYEKL. There are 14 residues in the CDR3. V lost 4 bases and J 1 base, leaving 11 bases between the germline ends. CDR3 nucleotide sequence: TGCGCCAGCAGCCGGGCGGCAGAGTCCTACGAGCAGTACTTC. It encodes CASSRAAESYEQYF.

The V call is TRBV7-9, the J call TRBJ2-1, with D maybe TRBD1 (6 bases). Germline V gene data show CDR1 as SEHNR and CDR2 as FQNEAQ (reference sequence). With 1 base removed from V and 0 bases from J, the gap between germline ends came to 10 bases. The CDR3 runs to 16 residues. CDR3 in amino acids: CASSLGVGGSYNEQFF. DNA of the CDR3: TGTGCCAGCAGCTTAGGGGTAGGGGGCTCCTACAATGAGCAGTTCTTC.

V usage is TRBV15 and J usage is TRBJ2-6; D is undetermined. Germline loops: CDR1 LNHNV, CDR2 YYDKDF (reference sequence). This CDR3 has 15 amino acids. Trimming stripped 1 base from V and 1 base from J, with 5 bases between. The CDR3 nucleotides are TGTGCCACCAGCAGAGTGGCTTCTGGGGCCAACGTCCTGACTTTC. It translates to CATSRVASGANVLTF.

In its sample, this clone was seen once. The chain is built from TRBV6-6 and TRBJ2-2, with D possibly TRBD1 on 5 matching bases. Germline values: CDR1 MNHNY, CDR2 SVGAGI (reference sequence). The CDR3 runs to 13 residues. V gave up 5 bases and J gave up 6 bases, with 10 bases separating them. The CDR3 here is CASSTLGAGELFF. The CDR3 DNA follows: TGTGCCAGCAGTACATTAGGGGCCGGGGAGCTGTTTTTT.

The chain is built from TRBV9 and TRBJ2-3, with a possible D match to TRBD2 (5 bases). Germline CDR1 and CDR2: SGDLS and YYNGEE. The germline V and J ends were trimmed by 4 bases and 5 bases, with 20 bases remaining between them. There are 16 residues in the CDR3. DNA for the CDR3: TGTGCCAGCAGCCCGAGGGCTCTCCCCGGGCTAGATACGCAGTATTTT. Protein product: CASSPRALPGLDTQYF.

The chain uses TRBV2 and TRBJ2-5; a weak D match, TRBD2 (5 bases). V lost 6 bases and J lost 3, with 11 bases in between. This CDR3 comprises 13 residues. Germline V gives CDR1 SNHLY, CDR2 FYNNEI. Here the CDR3 reads CASRRRGKETQYF. Here the CDR3 DNA reads TGTGCCAGCAGAAGACGGGGAAAAGAGACCCAGTACTTC.

J is TRBJ2-4 and V is TRBV6-5; 9 bases are a match to TRBD1. Per the germline V gene, CDR1 is MNHEY and CDR2 is SVGAGI. V shed 5 bases and J 6 bases; nucleotides not matched to a gene: 8. The CDR3 has 15 residues. This chain's CDR3 is CASSKGQGIINIQYF. The CDR3 coding sequence is TGTGCCAGCAGTAAGGGACAGGGAATTATAAACATTCAGTACTTC.

This sequence joins TRBV4-1 and TRBJ2-2; D remains unclear. The length of the CDR3 is 18 residues. Deletions cut 0 bases from V and 2 bases from J, with 16 bases between. Per the germline V gene, CDR1 is MGHRA and CDR2 is YSYEKL. CDR3 bases: TGCGCCAGCAGCCAAGAACCGTTCGGTCAGCTAAACACCGGGGAGCTGTTTTTT. Translating gives CASSQEPFGQLNTGELFF.

This clone was observed once. The genes are TRBV6-1 and TRBJ2-1, with 7 nucleotides matching TRBD2. V shed 7 bases and J 5 bases; nucleotides not matched to a gene: 5. The CDR3 totals 13 residues. Germline CDR1 reads MNHNS; CDR2 reads SASEGT. The CDR3, as DNA: TGTGCCAGCACCGGACTAGTAGACAATGAGCAGTTCTTC. This translates into CASTGLVDNEQFF.

This chain joins TRBV13 and TRBJ1-4; no firm D call. The germline CDR1 and CDR2 sequences are PRHDT and FYEKMQ (reference sequence). This CDR3 has 12 amino acids. Deletions cut 5 bases from V and 4 bases from J, with 5 bases between. The chain's CDR3 is CASSQYNEKLFF. In DNA, the CDR3 is TGTGCCAGCAGCCAGTATAATGAAAAACTGTTTTTT.

For this clone: Compared with germline, one end of the junction differs, possibly owing to a read error. This chain uses TRBV6-5 with TRBJ1-5, with a tentative D call TRBD1 (6 bases). CDR3 length equals 14 residues. Looked up from germline, CDR1 is MNHEY and CDR2 is SVGAGI. CDR3 amino acids: CAGSYGGAGQPQHF. In nucleotides, the CDR3 is TGTGCCGGCAGTTACGGGGGGGCTGGACAGCCCCAGCATTTT.

The genes are TRBV4-3 and TRBJ2-7; 9 nucleotides agree with TRBD1. Germline V gives CDR1 LGHNA, CDR2 YSLEER. J lost 3 bases, V lost 3 bases, and 6 bases had no gene match. The CDR3 runs 15 residues. The chain's CDR3 is CASSQADRGGYEQYF. In DNA form, the CDR3 reads TGCGCCAGCAGCCAGGCGGACAGGGGTGGCTACGAGCAGTACTTC.

In its sample, this clone was seen once. This chain connects TRBV29-1 to TRBJ1-1; 7 positions agree with TRBD1. The CDR3 sequence is 11 residues long. Germline lookup yields CDR1 SQVTM and CDR2 ANQGSEA. Germline trimming cut 1 base from V and 11 bases from J; bases unmatched to any gene: 4. The CDR3 bases are TGCAGCGTTGAAGGCAGGGGGGAGGCTTTCTTT. Translation: CSVEGRGEAFF.

V is TRBV2 and J is TRBJ2-5; TRBD1 is a possible D gene (5 bases). The V and J ends lost 4 bases and 0 bases respectively, with 12 bases between them. The CDR3 length is 15 residues. Per germline, CDR1 SNHLY and CDR2 FYNNEI. The CDR3 here is CASSGQGSYQETQYF. Written as DNA, the CDR3 is TGTGCCAGCAGTGGTCAGGGATCGTACCAAGAGACCCAGTACTTC.

The V call is TRBV29-1, the J call TRBJ1-1; no clear D gene. V lost 4 bases to trimming and J lost 4 bases, with 4 bases between them. CDR1 SQVTM and CDR2 ANQGSEA come from the germline V gene. The CDR3 is 10 residues long. This chain's CDR3 is CSVVVTEAFF. The CDR3 bases are TGCAGCGTTGTCGTCACTGAAGCTTTCTTT. Based on the CDR3 plus reference TRBV29-1 and TRBJ1-1, the full variable domain is SAVISQKPSRDICQRGTSLTIQCQVDSQVTMMFWYRQQPGQSLTLIATANQGSEATYESGFVIDKFPISRPNLTFSTLTVSNMSPEDSSIYLCSVVVTEAFFGQGTRLTVV.